This T cell receptor (beta chain) was obtained from a study of blood T cell repertoires in COVID-19 (TCRdb year 2020). With regard to the full study: Collaborator samples came from the United States, Italy and Spain and covered acute and convalescent phases of COVID-19. The material from the prospective study consisted of cDNA or gDNA derived from T cells, B-cell-depleted T cells, or PBMCs. The dataset comprised deeply sampled blood TCRbeta repertoires from subjects exposed to, actively infected with, or recovered from COVID-19. The repertoires were released in a freely available public database meant as a resource for research on the immune response to SARS-CoV-2. The samples were drawn from two sources: the first 160 participants of the ongoing ImmuneRACE study, and 950 to 1,500 subjects contributed by 6 global collaborators. Sample metadata almost always included a de-identified subject ID, COVID-19 status, age in years and sex. HLA class I and class II types, where available, came from metadata supplied by the sample provider rather than from assay-based typing. What the work shows at the level of the full study, not this receptor alone: How much clinical and demographic metadata was included differed by source and by participant, and the metadata was provided uncurated.

TCRbeta CDR3 regions were amplified from genomic DNA by means of the immunoSEQ Assay, a bias-controlled multiplex PCR. From the authors' description of their analysis: Nucleated cell counts per sample were estimated from amplification of reference gene primers within the assay. Sequence reads were collapsed and filtered to measure the absolute abundance of every unique TCRbeta CDR3 rearrangement. For each sample, productive Simpson clonality was calculated as the square root of Simpson's diversity index across productive rearrangements. TCRdb mirrors the immuneACCESS table, restricted to in-frame sequences. Some clones are absent from its copies; in checked studies, under half trace to an unresolved V gene, and the reason for the others is unknown. V and J calls and clone size are as listed in that table; D and trimming were resolved from the DNA. The sample yields about 170,000 clones; roughly 86% were counted once. The ten largest clones represent 2% to 3% of the sample.

Notes on this clone: The specificity of this receptor is unknown. No quality values exist for individual bases; no much larger clone is one base distant.

One collaborating source in Seattle enrolled patients while the patients were actively infected and followed the patients over time throughout the course of disease. Whole blood was collected in K2EDTA tubes by collaborating institutions according to the institutions' own protocols. For TCRbeta analysis, collaborators shipped samples in one of three forms: frozen whole blood, isolated PBMCs, or DNA extracted from either of those sample types. CDR1 and CDR2 (MNHEY, SMNVEV) derive from the germline V gene (reference sequence). The cysteine opens and the phenylalanine closes a CDR3 of 18 amino acids. Left in the record is the CDR3 DNA by itself, 54 bases read in frame from the first base. V is trimmed back by 5 bases and J by 5 bases, and the junction contains 12 bases that no gene match accounts for.

The TCR originated in an elderly woman with COVID-19, enrolled during active disease. The sample consisted of peripheral blood. The sequence links TRBV27 to TRBJ2-1, and TRBD2 aligns with 13 junction nucleotides. CDR3 sequence: CASSPRTSGSWLDNEQFF. The sequenced DNA: TGTGCCAGCAGTCCTAGGACTAGCGGGAGCTGGTTGGACAATGAGCAGTTCTTC.